Each of the 3 T cell receptor beta chains below was sequenced from the same sample in a study of metastatic and nonmetastatic thyroid tumors (dated by TCRdb to the early 2020s). Before undergoing thyroid surgery, none of the patients had been given any kind of treatment. The protocol used for the library was PCR. Sequenced on an Illumina HiSeq 4000. TCRdb reworked the public reads: Q25 trimming with fastp, MiXCR clone assembly, productive beta chains retained. The sample includes just over 20,000 clones, with roughly 13% observed a single time. The ten largest make up around 22% of the sample. The sample comprised blood. Receptor source: a female donor with papillary thyroid cancer or a benign thyroid nodule (not recorded which). Some clones in this sample may be carry-over from other donors' samples.

There are many counts of this clone. The chain links TRBV20-1 to TRBJ2-7; 8 positions match TRBD2. V was clipped by 3 bases and J by 3 bases; unmatched bases: 1. Germline-derived CDR1 and CDR2 are DFQATT and SNEGSKA (reference sequence). There are 12 residues in the CDR3. CDR3 coding DNA: TGCAGTGCTAGCGGGGGGGGCTACGAGCAGTACTTC. Translated, it gives CSASGGGYEQYF.

This clone occurred many times. The chain employs TRBV5-1 and TRBJ2-2; D perhaps matches TRBD1 (6 bases). V dropped 6 bases and J dropped 3 bases, with 12 bases sitting between them. Per germline, CDR1 SGHRS and CDR2 YFSETQ. This CDR3 has 14 residues. CDR3 sequence reads: CASTGRQDTGELFF. The CDR3 DNA reads TGCGCCAGCACCGGGCGACAGGACACCGGGGAGCTGTTTTTT.

This clone was observed many times. The chain couples TRBV5-1 to TRBJ2-7; 7 bases are shared with TRBD2. The CDR3 is made up of 15 amino acids. V shed 4 bases and J 5 bases; nucleotides not matched to a gene: 12. Per the germline V gene, CDR1 is SGHRS and CDR2 is YFSETQ. The CDR3 spells CASSPGGGPRDEQYF. CDR3 DNA sequence: TGCGCCAGCAGCCCGGGGGGAGGACCCCGGGACGAGCAGTACTTC.